This TCR beta chain appears in the sequencing data of a study of cytomegalovirus exposure and HLA in healthy donors. The germline CDR1 and CDR2 sequences are KGHSH and LQKENI. This CDR3 has 14 residues. V lost 3 bases to trimming and J lost 3 bases, with 11 bases between them. This PCR relied on a set of 60 Vbeta primers and 13 Jbeta primers. The data were produced by immunoSEQ multiplex PCR, yet TCRdb's version contains in-frame clones alone and is incomplete. The sample carries 160,000 or so clones, approximately 80% recorded once. Sequencing input: PBMCs. This receptor was taken from a man between 18 and 29 years old in good health and CMV-seropositive. V gene TRBV18 combines with J gene TRBJ1-1; tentative D call: TRBD1 (5 bases). The CDR3: CASSPPGGYTEAFF. The CDR3 bases are TGTGCCAGCTCACCCCCCGGGGGGTACACTGAAGCTTTCTTT.